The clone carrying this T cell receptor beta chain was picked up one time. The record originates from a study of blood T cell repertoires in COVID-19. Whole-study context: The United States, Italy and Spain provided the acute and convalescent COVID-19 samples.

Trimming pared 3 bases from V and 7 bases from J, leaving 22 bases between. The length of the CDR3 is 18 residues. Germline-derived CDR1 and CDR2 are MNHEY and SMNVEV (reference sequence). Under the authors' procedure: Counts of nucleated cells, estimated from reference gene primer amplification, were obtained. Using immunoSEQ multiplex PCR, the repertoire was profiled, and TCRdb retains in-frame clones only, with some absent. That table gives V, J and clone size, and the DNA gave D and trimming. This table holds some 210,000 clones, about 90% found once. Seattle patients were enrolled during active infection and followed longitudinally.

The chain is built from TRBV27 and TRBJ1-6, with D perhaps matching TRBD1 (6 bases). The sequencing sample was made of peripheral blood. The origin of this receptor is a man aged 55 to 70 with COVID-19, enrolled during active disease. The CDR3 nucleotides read TGTGCCAGCAGTTTGGGTCAGGGGAGTAGTACCTCCAATTCACCCCTCCACTTT. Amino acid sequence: CASSLGQGSSTSNSPLHF.